The 4 T cell receptor beta chains below come from one sample, sequenced in a study of shared clonotypes between healthy human individuals. Measured with immunoSEQ multiplex PCR; TCRdb has only the in-frame clones, and not every one. This table holds around 2.3 million clones, 90% to 97% found once. Sequenced sample: naive CD4+ T cells sorted from blood. Subset in this sample: CD45RA+ positively selected. These receptor sequences come from a man between 18 and 29 years old in good health.

Remarks on this clone: Other DNA sequences in the same sample also yield this CDR3. The chain uses TRBV6-1 and TRBJ1-5; 9 bases align to TRBD1. With V trimmed by 3 bases and J by 0 bases, 3 bases remained unmatched. This CDR3 has 16 amino acids. Germline loops: CDR1 MNHNS, CDR2 SASEGT. The CDR3 is CASSEGQGYSNQPQHF. As DNA, the CDR3 is TGTGCCAGCAGTGAGGGACAGGGATATAGCAATCAGCCCCAGCATTTT.

This clone was picked up one time. The gene calls are TRBV30 and TRBJ1-5; D is unclear. Germline CDR1 and CDR2: GTSNPN and SVGIG (reference sequence). Trimming removed 2 bases at V and 4 bases at J, with 6 bases between. The CDR3 sequence is 12 residues long. The CDR3 DNA reads TGTGCCTGGAGTCCCAAAAATCAGCCCCAGCATTTT. It is translated as CAWSPKNQPQHF.

J is TRBJ2-7 and V is TRBV6-6, with 10 bases fitting TRBD1. CDR3 length: 14 residues. V shed 5 bases and J 3 bases; nucleotides not matched to a gene: 4. From germline, CDR1 is MNHNY and CDR2 SVGAGI (reference sequence). In DNA form, the CDR3 reads TGTGCCAGCAGTGGGACAGGGGTTAACTACGAGCAGTACTTC. As protein: CASSGTGVNYEQYF.

The chain links TRBV6-6 to TRBJ2-1, with 9 bases that match TRBD2. V was clipped by 6 bases and J by 3 bases; unmatched bases: 6. The length of the CDR3 is 15 residues. The germline V gene has CDR1 MNHNY and CDR2 SVGAGI (reference sequence). CDR3 in DNA: TGTGCCAGCAGCAATAGCGGGGGAGGCTACAATGAGCAGTTCTTC. This gives the protein CASSNSGGGYNEQFF.